This T cell receptor beta chain was sequenced during a study of blood T cell repertoires in COVID-19. V lost 0 bases to trimming and J lost 8 bases, with 20 bases between them. The CDR3 runs 16 residues. The germline V gene encodes CDR1 LGHDT and CDR2 YNNKEL (reference sequence). Seattle's cohort entered during active infection and was followed longitudinally. Measured with immunoSEQ multiplex PCR; TCRdb has only the in-frame clones, and not every one. Of 150,000 to 200,000 clones listed, roughly 94% are singletons. The sequencing input was peripheral blood. The origin of this receptor is a man aged 25 to 40 with COVID-19, enrolled during active disease. This sequence joins TRBV3-1 (or the pseudogene TRBV3-2) and TRBJ2-7; D possibly corresponds to TRBD2 (6 bases). In DNA form, the CDR3 reads TGTGCCAGCAGCCAAGACAGGCAGGGTGGGACTTGGCAGCAGTACTTC. Amino acids: CASSQDRQGGTWQQYF.